These 24 T cell receptor beta chains were all obtained from the same sample, sequenced in a study of post-analysis software for immune sequencing data. Regarding the study as a whole: Comparison of patients with controls showed about 5 TRBV segments more frequent in patients, TRBV5-6, TRBV5-1 and TRBV20-1 among them.

No cognate antigen is known for these TCRs. Researchers reported that TCR beta cDNA libraries carried unique molecular identifiers. TCRdb fed the PCR reads into MiXCR, producing one record per CDR3 protein. The sample has about 800,000 distinct CDR3 sequences; 25% to 30% are singletons. Specimen: blood. These receptors were obtained from a girl aged 5-17 years with multiple sclerosis.

This clonotype was seen a few times. The rearrangement joins TRBV20-1 to TRBJ2-3; 11 bases fit TRBD2. CDR1 DFQATT and CDR2 SNEGSKA come from the germline V gene (reference sequence). Trimming at V came to 3 bases and at J to 5 bases, leaving 13 bases not matched to a gene. CDR3 size: 17 residues. Here the CDR3 DNA reads TGCAGTGCTAGCCTTAGCGGGGGGGCTGTATTAGGAGATACGCAGTATTTT. It codes for CSASLSGGAVLGDTQYF.

This chain links TRBV29-1 with TRBJ2-3, with D maybe TRBD2 (7 bases). The V gene lost 6 bases and the J gene lost 4 bases, with 17 bases spanning the gap. The CDR3 runs 14 residues. The V gene's germline CDR1 is SQVTM and CDR2 ANQGSEA. The CDR3 loop reads CSVVRGGRSDTQYF. CDR3 sequence (DNA): TGCAGCGTCGTCCGCGGGGGCCGGTCAGATACGCAGTATTTT.

This chain's CDR3 is CASSESGFTDTQYF. For the CDR3, the DNA is TGTGCCAGCAGTGAATCGGGGTTCACAGATACGCAGTATTTT. This chain joins TRBV25-1 and TRBJ2-3, with D possibly being TRBD2 (5 bases). CDR3 length: 14 amino acids. The V gene lost 1 base and the J gene lost 2 bases, with 7 bases spanning the gap. The germline gives CDR1 MGHDK, CDR2 SYGVNS.

This clonotype was observed a handful of times. The V and J genes are TRBV5-1 and TRBJ1-4; D gene unclear. Germline lookup yields CDR1 SGHRS and CDR2 YFSETQ. Trimming removed 4 bases at V and 7 bases at J, with 11 bases between. The CDR3 totals 13 residues. In DNA, the CDR3 is TGCGCCAGCAGCCCGAGAATAGGTGAAAAACTGTTTTTT. It is translated as CASSPRIGEKLFF. The variable domain in full, completed from reference TRBV5-1 and TRBJ1-4, reads KAGVTQTPRYLIKTRGQQVTLSCSPISGHRSVSWYQQTPGQGLQFLFEYFSETQRNKGNFPGRFSGRQFSNSRSEMNVSTLELGDSALYLCASSPRIGEKLFFGSGTQLSVL.

V usage is TRBV20-1 and J usage is TRBJ2-1; 9 bases line up with TRBD2. Trimming at V came to 0 bases and at J to 3 bases, leaving 9 bases not matched to a gene. Germline V gene lookup returns CDR1 DFQATT and CDR2 SNEGSKA (reference sequence). CDR3 size: 17 residues. This CDR3 reads CSARDPFKREDYNEQFF. DNA for the CDR3: TGCAGTGCTAGAGATCCCTTCAAGCGGGAGGACTACAATGAGCAGTTCTTC.

This clonotype turned up a few times. The chain carries TRBV29-1 and TRBJ2-1; TRBD2 matches 8 bases. Germline V CDR1 and CDR2: SQVTM, ANQGSEA. The CDR3 sequence is 18 residues long. J lost 4 bases, V lost 7 bases, and 21 bases had no gene match. The CDR3 nucleotides read TGCAGCGCTGATGTGGAGGCTAGCGGGTTTTTAGTTTACAATGAGCAGTTCTTC. It yields the protein CSADVEASGFLVYNEQFF.

The chain combines TRBV6-6 with TRBJ2-5; D is ambiguous. The DNA end is more similar to TRBJ2-7, so the J call may be wrong. Germline V gene lookup returns CDR1 MNHNY and CDR2 SVGAGI (reference sequence). This CDR3 contains 14 residues. Here the CDR3 DNA reads TGTGCCAGCAGTTCCGGTCCGTCCCCCCTCGAGCAGTACTTC. Translation gives CASSSGPSPLEQYF.

The genes are TRBV9 and TRBJ2-3; 10 bases match TRBD2. Germline-derived CDR1 and CDR2 are SGDLS and YYNGEE. V shed 0 bases, J shed 3 bases, and the junction held 4 bases outside the gene matches. The CDR3 covers 16 residues. The CDR3 region is CASSVASGSGTDTQYF. In DNA form, the CDR3 reads TGTGCCAGCAGCGTAGCTAGCGGGAGTGGTACAGATACGCAGTATTTT.

The chain employs TRBV20-1 and TRBJ2-7; tentatively, D is TRBD1 (6 bases). There are 14 residues in the CDR3. Germline-derived CDR1 and CDR2 are DFQATT and SNEGSKA (reference sequence). Trimming shortened V by 4 bases and J by 4 bases, and 17 bases separated the two germline ends. CDR3 nucleotide sequence: TGCAGTGCTATGGGGGACACCCGAGGATACGAGCAGTACTTC. Amino acid sequence: CSAMGDTRGYEQYF.

The chain is built from TRBV6-2 or TRBV6-3 and TRBJ2-5; 8 bases fit TRBD2. The junction had 20 bases not matched to a gene; V was cut back by 6 bases and J by 11 bases. The CDR3 sequence is 16 residues long. The germline V gene has CDR1 MNHEY and CDR2 SVGEGT. The CDR3 nucleotides are TGTGCCAGCAGCCCACATAGCGGGGTACTCCCCAATGAGCAGTACTTC. Translation gives CASSPHSGVLPNEQYF.

The genes are TRBV20-1 and TRBJ2-2; maybe TRBD2 (5 bases). The CDR3 contains 16 residues. V lost 1 base and J lost 3, with 15 bases in between. Germline assignment: CDR1 DFQATT and CDR2 SNEGSKA (reference sequence). The CDR3 here is CSARGPRGLDTGELFF. The DNA of the CDR3 is TGCAGTGCTAGAGGCCCCAGAGGGCTAGACACCGGGGAGCTGTTTTTT.

This chain connects TRBV6-6 to TRBJ1-5; a weak D match, TRBD1 (6 bases). CDR1 and CDR2 (germline): MNHNY, SVGAGI (reference sequence). Trimming cost V 7 bases and J 0 bases, with 19 bases left between them. The CDR3 runs 17 residues. CDR3 sequence: CASIQGGNRNSNQPQHF. CDR3 sequence (DNA): TGTGCCAGCATCCAAGGGGGAAACAGAAATAGCAATCAGCCCCAGCATTTT.

Notes on this clonotype: This may come from a read error, since a much larger clone is one base off. The gene calls are TRBV5-1 and TRBJ2-1; D possibly corresponds to TRBD2 (5 bases). The V end lost 4 bases, the J end lost 3 bases, and 11 bases lay between the germline ends. Germline values: CDR1 SGHRS, CDR2 YFSETQ. This CDR3 has 14 residues. CDR3 coding DNA: TGCGCCAGCAGCGAGAGGGCTGTCTACAATGAGCAGTTCTTC. It translates to CASSERAVYNEQFF.

The rearrangement joins TRBV15 to TRBJ2-2, with a weak D call TRBD2 (5 bases). The germline V and J ends were trimmed by 8 bases and 0 bases, with 10 bases remaining between them. This CDR3 contains 14 residues. Germline assignment: CDR1 LNHNV and CDR2 YYDKDF (reference sequence). The CDR3 loop reads CATSDWANTGELFF. DNA of the CDR3: TGTGCCACCTCGGACTGGGCGAACACCGGGGAGCTGTTTTTT.

The chain is built from TRBV4-3 and TRBJ2-2, with 7 bases aligning to TRBD1. Looked up from germline, CDR1 is LGHNA and CDR2 is YSLEER. Trimming removed 0 bases from V and 0 bases from J; junction bases left unmatched: 1. CDR3 size: 16 residues. The CDR3, as DNA: TGCGCCAGCAGCCAAGATACAGGGGCGAACACCGGGGAGCTGTTTTTT. Translating it yields CASSQDTGANTGELFF.

This chain joins TRBV28 and TRBJ2-7, with D perhaps given as TRBD1 or TRBD2 (6 bases each). Germline values: CDR1 MDHEN, CDR2 SYDVKM. V was trimmed by 0 bases and J by 2 bases, leaving 14 bases between them. This CDR3 comprises 16 residues. The DNA of the CDR3 is TGTGCCAGCAGTTTATGGGGGGGCGCACTCCCCTACGAGCAGTACTTC. It codes for CASSLWGGALPYEQYF.

This chain uses TRBV12-3 or TRBV12-4 with TRBJ1-2, with D maybe TRBD1 (6 bases). This CDR3 is 14 amino acids long. The ends were cut back, 5 bases at V and 7 bases at J, with 17 bases in the middle. The CDR3 nucleotides read TGTGCCAGCAGTCCTAGCCACAGGGTGAGTGGCTACACCTTC. Amino acid sequence: CASSPSHRVSGYTF.

The sample holds a few counts of this clonotype. V is TRBV6-6 and J is TRBJ1-2, with 8 bases fitting TRBD1. The CDR3 runs to 14 residues. Germline trimming cut 6 bases from V and 4 bases from J; bases unmatched to any gene: 7. Germline V CDR1 and CDR2: MNHNY, SVGAGI (reference sequence). CDR3 nucleotides: TGTGCCAGCAGGCCATGGGACAGGTTCTATGGCTACACCTTC. This encodes CASRPWDRFYGYTF.

V gene TRBV18 combines with J gene TRBJ1-2, with 8 bases matching TRBD1. V lost 1 base to trimming and J lost 4 bases; unmatched junction nucleotides: 2. CDR1 is KGHSH, CDR2 LQKENI, per germline. CDR3 length: 14 amino acids. In DNA, the CDR3 is TGTGCCAGCTCACCACTGGGACAGGCCTATGGCTACACCTTC. Translating gives CASSPLGQAYGYTF.

This clonotype was observed at least ten times. V is TRBV9 and J is TRBJ2-1, with 11 bases identical to TRBD2. Looked up from germline, CDR1 is SGDLS and CDR2 is YYNGEE. The CDR3 spans 16 residues. The J segment lost 5 bases and the V segment lost 0 bases, leaving 4 bases of the junction unmatched. This CDR3 reads CASSVELAGVNNEQFF. In nucleotides, the CDR3 is TGTGCCAGCAGCGTAGAACTAGCGGGAGTAAACAATGAGCAGTTCTTC.

This clonotype was detected a few times. The chain carries TRBV20-1 and TRBJ2-5, with 8 bases fitting TRBD1. CDR1 DFQATT and CDR2 SNEGSKA come from the germline V gene (reference sequence). This CDR3 is built from 15 residues. Trimming removed 0 bases from V and 5 bases from J; junction bases left unmatched: 8. CDR3 loop: CSARDQNRGSETQYF. The CDR3 bases are TGCAGTGCTAGAGATCAGAACAGGGGGTCGGAGACCCAGTACTTC.

The chain carries TRBV6-2 or TRBV6-3 and TRBJ2-7; D ambiguous. The DNA end is a closer match to TRBJ2-5, so the J assignment may be wrong. The CDR3 consists of 11 residues. Germline V CDR1 and CDR2: MNHEY, SVGEGT. CDR3 DNA: TGTGCCAGCAGATGGGGTGAGACCCAGTACTTC. Amino acid sequence: CASRWGETQYF.

This clonotype was detected ten times or more. V is TRBV29-1 and J is TRBJ2-5; possibly TRBD1 or TRBD2 for D (5 bases each). V was pared by 7 bases and J by 2 bases, with 11 bases between. This CDR3 is built from 12 residues. CDR1 is SQVTM and CDR2 is ANQGSEA in the germline V gene. This chain's CDR3 is CSAGTAQETQYF. As DNA, the CDR3 is TGCAGCGCCGGGACGGCGCAAGAGACCCAGTACTTC.

The sample holds a few counts of this clonotype. The gene calls are TRBV14 and TRBJ2-3; TRBD1 might be the D (5 bases). Deletions cut 1 base from V and 2 bases from J, with 10 bases between. CDR1 and CDR2 from the germline V gene are SGHDN and FVKESK. This CDR3 has 15 residues. The CDR3 region is CASSQGDRSTDTQYF. The DNA for the CDR3 is TGTGCCAGCAGCCAAGGTGACAGATCCACAGATACGCAGTATTTT. The whole variable domain, remainder taken from reference TRBV14 and TRBJ2-3, is EAGVTQFPSHSVIEKGQTVTLRCDPISGHDNLYWYRRVMGKEIKFLLHFVKESKQDESGMPNNRFLAERTGGTYSTLKVQPAELEDSGVYFCASSQGDRSTDTQYFGPGTRLTVL.